One and the same sample provided the 20 T cell receptor beta chains below, sequenced in a study of neoadjuvant anti-PD-1 for oral cavity cancer. As for time point: after neoadjuvant nivolumab, at surgical resection. Using immunoSEQ multiplex PCR, the repertoire was profiled, and TCRdb retains in-frame clones only, with some absent. In the table there are about 39,000 clones, approximately 80% of which are singletons. The source material was PBMCs, sampled after nivolumab (anti-PD-1) treatment. These receptors were taken from a person between 35 and 79 years old with oral cavity squamous cell carcinoma.

In this sample, this clone turned up once. This chain links TRBV15 with TRBJ1-5; TRBD1 agrees at 10 bases. Germline values: CDR1 LNHNV, CDR2 YYDKDF (reference sequence). The CDR3 length is 17 residues. V shed 0 bases and J 4 bases; nucleotides not matched to a gene: 6. CDR3 loop: CATSRDIRTGGNQPQHF. The CDR3 bases are TGTGCCACCAGCAGAGATATAAGGACAGGGGGTAATCAGCCCCAGCATTTT.

This chain joins TRBV19 and TRBJ1-1; no definite D call. Germline CDR1 reads LNHDA; CDR2 reads SQIVND (reference sequence). The CDR3 sequence is 14 residues long. V lost 4 bases, J lost 4 bases, and 13 bases lay in between. In DNA form, the CDR3 reads TGTGCCAGTAGTAAGGACGGACTAACCACTGAAGCTTTCTTT. Its protein is CASSKDGLTTEAFF. Looking up the rest from reference TRBV19 and TRBJ1-1 gives the full variable domain: DGGITQSPKYLFRKEGQNVTLSCEQNLNHDAMYWYRQDPGQGLRLIYYSQIVNDFQKGDIAEGYSVSREKKESFPLTVTSAQKNPTAFYLCASSKDGLTTEAFFGQGTRLTVV.

The rearrangement links TRBV6-4 to TRBJ2-3; D is possibly TRBD1 (5 bases). Per the germline V gene, CDR1 is MRHNA and CDR2 is SNTAGT. Trimming took 4 bases from V and 2 from J, leaving 19 bases between them. CDR3 length: 17 residues. This CDR3 reads CASSALPAGLVTDTQYF. CDR3 bases: TGTGCCAGCAGTGCCCTCCCCGCAGGGCTAGTCACAGATACGCAGTATTTT.

The rearrangement uses TRBV4-1 and TRBJ1-4; 10 bases agree with TRBD1. This CDR3 spans 15 amino acids. The J segment lost 8 bases and the V segment lost 0 bases, leaving 3 bases of the junction unmatched. The germline CDR1 and CDR2 sequences are MGHRA and YSYEKL. CDR3 in DNA: TGCGCCAGCAGCCAAGAAGGGACAGGGGACGAAAAACTGTTTTTT. Translating it yields CASSQEGTGDEKLFF.

This clone has just a few counts. The CDR3 DNA follows: TGCGCCAGCAGCTTGGAACCTTCCGGGACGATATCTAGCACAGATACGCAGTATTTT. As protein: CASSLEPSGTISSTDTQYF. V gene TRBV5-1 combines with J gene TRBJ2-3; D is possibly TRBD1 or TRBD2 (5 bases each). Germline CDR1 SGHRS, CDR2 YFSETQ. This CDR3 spans 19 amino acids. V lost 0 bases, J lost 0 bases, and 20 bases lay in between.

The chain couples TRBV6-1 to TRBJ1-1; 7 bases map to TRBD1. Trimming cost V 6 bases and J 0 bases; bases outside gene matches: 4. Germline lookup yields CDR1 MNHNS and CDR2 SASEGT. CDR3 length: 14 residues. The DNA for the CDR3 is TGTGCCAGCAGCAGGGGGGACCTGAACACTGAAGCTTTCTTT. This encodes CASSRGDLNTEAFF.

The chain joins TRBV6-6 to TRBJ1-5; D perhaps matches TRBD1 (5 bases). V lost 2 bases and J 3 bases, leaving 11 bases between the germline ends. Germline loops: CDR1 MNHNY, CDR2 SVGAGI (reference sequence). The CDR3 runs 15 residues. The CDR3, as DNA: TGTGCCAGCAGTTACGGTGAGGGGTCCAATCAGCCCCAGCATTTT. The encoded protein is CASSYGEGSNQPQHF.

This clone was found once. The chain uses TRBV30 and TRBJ1-1, with a weak D call TRBD1 (5 bases). CDR1 GTSNPN and CDR2 SVGIG come from the germline V gene (reference sequence). This CDR3 has 14 amino acids. The V and J ends lost 2 bases and 1 base respectively, with 11 bases between them. The CDR3 sequence: CAWSNLGGNTEAFF. In DNA, the CDR3 is TGTGCCTGGAGTAACCTTGGGGGGAACACTGAAGCTTTCTTT.

In its sample, this clone was seen once. This chain joins TRBV5-1 and TRBJ1-1, with TRBD1 as a possible D gene (5 bases). The ends were cut back, 1 base at V and 4 bases at J, with 17 bases in the middle. Germline V gene data show CDR1 as SGHRS and CDR2 as YFSETQ. The CDR3 spans 16 residues. DNA for the CDR3: TGCGCCAGCAGCTTGCGTCCGCGGGGCGGATCCACTGAAGCTTTCTTT. Translated, it gives CASSLRPRGGSTEAFF.

In this sample, this clone turned up once. This chain joins TRBV7-2 and TRBJ1-6, with D possibly TRBD1 on 6 matching bases. Germline lookup yields CDR1 SGHTA and CDR2 FQGNSA. The CDR3 loop spans 19 amino acids. V lost 1 base and J lost 10, with 26 bases in between. CDR3 coding DNA: TGTGCCAGCAGCTTAGGGGGGGCACCCTTGACGCTTGTAGGGTCACCCCTCCACTTT. It translates to CASSLGGAPLTLVGSPLHF.

This chain uses TRBV29-1 with TRBJ1-1; D call uncertain. The CDR3 is made up of 13 amino acids. CDR1 is SQVTM and CDR2 is ANQGSEA in the germline V gene. V gave up 4 bases and J gave up 1 base, with 10 bases separating them. The CDR3 spells CSVVRVQNTEAFF. The DNA for the CDR3 is TGCAGCGTTGTGCGGGTTCAGAACACTGAAGCTTTCTTT.

The chain employs TRBV6-1 and TRBJ2-6, with 8 bases aligning to TRBD1. Losses at the gene ends were 1 base for V and 1 base for J; bases not matched to a gene: 3. CDR3 length: 17 residues. CDR1 and CDR2 from the germline V gene are MNHNS and SASEGT. CDR3 amino acids: CASSEDHRGSGANVLTF. The CDR3 coding sequence is TGTGCCAGCAGTGAAGACCACAGGGGGTCTGGGGCCAACGTCCTGACTTTC.

This clone has just a few counts. The chain is built from TRBV27 and TRBJ2-1, with 7 bases fitting TRBD1. The germline V gene has CDR1 MNHEY and CDR2 SMNVEV (reference sequence). The junction had 4 bases not matched to a gene; V was cut back by 2 bases and J by 6 bases. The length of the CDR3 is 14 residues. The CDR3 DNA sequence: TGTGCCAGCAGTTTAAGCGCAGGGGGCAATGAGCAGTTCTTC. Amino acids: CASSLSAGGNEQFF.

The V gene is TRBV7-9, the J gene TRBJ2-4, with 11 positions matching TRBD1. V gave up 1 base and J gave up 2 bases; unmatched junction bases: 1. The germline gives CDR1 SEHNR, CDR2 FQNEAQ (reference sequence). The CDR3 length is 16 residues. The CDR3 region has the DNA TGTGCCAGCAGCTTAGGGGACAGGGGGACCAAAAACATTCAGTACTTC. Amino acids: CASSLGDRGTKNIQYF.

The CDR3 reads CASSPGAYEQYF. CDR3 in DNA: TGTGCCAGCAGTCCGGGAGCTTACGAGCAGTACTTC. This chain connects TRBV6-6 to TRBJ2-7; tentative D call: TRBD2 (6 bases). This CDR3 spans 12 amino acids. Trimming pared 5 bases from V and 4 bases from J, leaving 9 bases between. Germline CDR1 and CDR2: MNHNY and SVGAGI (reference sequence).

The J gene is TRBJ2-5, the V gene TRBV7-7, with TRBD2 matching over 9 bases. Looked up from germline, CDR1 is SSHAT and CDR2 is FNYEAQ (reference sequence). The CDR3 has 15 residues. V was clipped by 5 bases and J by 4 bases; unmatched bases: 8. The CDR3 spells CASSPWTSEGETQYF. The CDR3, as DNA: TGTGCCAGCAGCCCCTGGACTAGCGAGGGAGAGACCCAGTACTTC.

The chain employs TRBV7-9 and TRBJ2-3; no clear D. The CDR3 is made up of 15 amino acids. Germline assignment: CDR1 SEHNR and CDR2 FQNEAQ (reference sequence). Trimming shortened V by 2 bases and J by 3 bases, and 12 bases separated the two germline ends. CDR3 residues: CASSLQEVGTDTQYF. The CDR3 region has the DNA TGTGCCAGCAGCTTACAAGAGGTGGGGACAGATACGCAGTATTTT.

This chain connects TRBV5-6 to TRBJ2-3; D may match TRBD1 or TRBD2 (5 bases each). The ends were cut back, 1 base at V and 5 bases at J, with 14 bases in the middle. Per germline, CDR1 SGHDT and CDR2 YYEEEE. This CDR3 has 15 residues. CDR3 DNA sequence: TGTGCCAGCAGCTTGAGGGGACCAAGGGGAGATACGCAGTATTTT. Translated, it gives CASSLRGPRGDTQYF.

The chain uses TRBV5-5 and TRBJ2-5; TRBD2 matches 11 bases. This CDR3 is 16 amino acids long. Germline CDR1 is SGHKS and CDR2 is YYEKEE (reference sequence). The V and J ends lost 3 bases and 4 bases, in that order; junction bases with no gene match: 8. The CDR3 protein is CASSSSSGGQGETQYF. In DNA, the CDR3 is TGTGCCAGCAGCTCCTCTAGCGGGGGGCAGGGAGAGACCCAGTACTTC.

The genes are TRBV6-6 and TRBJ2-2, with D hard to call. The CDR3 is made up of 14 amino acids. V lost 4 bases to trimming and J lost 0 bases, with 6 bases between them. The V gene's germline CDR1 is MNHNY and CDR2 SVGAGI (reference sequence). CDR3 sequence reads: CASSFGSNTGELFF. CDR3 coding DNA: TGTGCCAGCAGTTTTGGGTCGAACACCGGGGAGCTGTTTTTT.